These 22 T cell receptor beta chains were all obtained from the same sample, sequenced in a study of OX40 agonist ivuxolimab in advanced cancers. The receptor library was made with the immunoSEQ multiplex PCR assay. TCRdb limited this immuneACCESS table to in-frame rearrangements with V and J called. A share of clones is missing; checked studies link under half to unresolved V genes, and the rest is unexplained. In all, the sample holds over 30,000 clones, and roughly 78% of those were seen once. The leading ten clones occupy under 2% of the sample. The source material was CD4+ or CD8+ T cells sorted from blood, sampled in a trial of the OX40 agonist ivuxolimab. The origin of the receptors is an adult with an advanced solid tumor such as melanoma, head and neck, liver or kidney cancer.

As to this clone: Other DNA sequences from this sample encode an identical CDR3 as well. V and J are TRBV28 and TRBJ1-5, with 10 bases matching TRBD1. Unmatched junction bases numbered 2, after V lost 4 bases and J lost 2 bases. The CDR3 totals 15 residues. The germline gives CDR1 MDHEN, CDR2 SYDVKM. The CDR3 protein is CASSSGTGGNQPQHF. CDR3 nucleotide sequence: TGTGCCAGCAGTTCCGGGACAGGGGGCAATCAGCCCCAGCATTTT.

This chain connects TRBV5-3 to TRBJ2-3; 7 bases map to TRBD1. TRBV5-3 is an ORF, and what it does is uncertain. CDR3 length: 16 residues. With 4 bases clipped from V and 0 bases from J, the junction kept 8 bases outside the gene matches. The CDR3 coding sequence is TGTGCCAGAAGCCAGGACCCGGGACAGAGCACAGATACGCAGTATTTT. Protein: CARSQDPGQSTDTQYF.

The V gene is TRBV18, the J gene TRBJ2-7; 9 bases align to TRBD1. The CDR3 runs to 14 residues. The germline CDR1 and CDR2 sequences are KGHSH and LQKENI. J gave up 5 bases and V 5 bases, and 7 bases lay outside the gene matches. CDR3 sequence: CASSSRQGGHEQYF. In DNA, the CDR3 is TGTGCCAGCTCATCGAGACAGGGGGGCCACGAGCAGTACTTC.

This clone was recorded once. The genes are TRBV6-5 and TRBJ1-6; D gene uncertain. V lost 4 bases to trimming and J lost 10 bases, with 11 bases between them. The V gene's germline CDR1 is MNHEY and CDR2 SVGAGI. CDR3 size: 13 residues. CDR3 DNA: TGTGCCAGCAGTTGGAGAGGAAACTCACCCCTCCACTTT. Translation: CASSWRGNSPLHF.

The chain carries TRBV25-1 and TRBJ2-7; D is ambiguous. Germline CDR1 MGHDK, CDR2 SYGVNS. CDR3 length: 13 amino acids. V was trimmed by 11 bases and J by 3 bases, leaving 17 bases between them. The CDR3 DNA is TGTGCCGCCTCCGATATTGGAATCTACGAGCAGTACTTC. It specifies CAASDIGIYEQYF.

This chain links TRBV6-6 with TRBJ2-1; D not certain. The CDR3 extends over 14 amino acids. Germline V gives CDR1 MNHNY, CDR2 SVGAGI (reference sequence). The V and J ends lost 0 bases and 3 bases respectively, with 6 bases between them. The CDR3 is CASSYSRSYNEQFF. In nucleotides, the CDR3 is TGTGCCAGCAGTTACTCGCGCAGCTACAATGAGCAGTTCTTC.

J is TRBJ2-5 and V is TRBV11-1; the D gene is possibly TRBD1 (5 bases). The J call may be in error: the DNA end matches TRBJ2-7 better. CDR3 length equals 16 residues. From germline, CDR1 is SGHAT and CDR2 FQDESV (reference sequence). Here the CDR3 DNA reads TGTGCCAGCAGTTCTCAGGGTGTTGGTTCTTCCTACGAGCAGTACTTC. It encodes CASSSQGVGSSYEQYF.

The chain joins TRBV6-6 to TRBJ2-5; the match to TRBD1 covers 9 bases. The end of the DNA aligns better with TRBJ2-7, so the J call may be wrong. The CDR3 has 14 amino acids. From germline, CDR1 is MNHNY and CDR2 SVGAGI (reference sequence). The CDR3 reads CASSNRDRVYEQYF. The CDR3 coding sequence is TGTGCCAGCAGTAACCGGGACAGGGTCTACGAGCAGTACTTC.

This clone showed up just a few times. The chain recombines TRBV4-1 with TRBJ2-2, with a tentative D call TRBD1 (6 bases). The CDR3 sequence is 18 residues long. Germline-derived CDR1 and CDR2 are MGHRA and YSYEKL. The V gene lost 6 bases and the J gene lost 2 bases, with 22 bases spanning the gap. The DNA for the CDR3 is TGCGCCAGCAGAGCGTTGGGGGCGGAACAGATCAACACCGGGGAGCTGTTTTTT. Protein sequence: CASRALGAEQINTGELFF.

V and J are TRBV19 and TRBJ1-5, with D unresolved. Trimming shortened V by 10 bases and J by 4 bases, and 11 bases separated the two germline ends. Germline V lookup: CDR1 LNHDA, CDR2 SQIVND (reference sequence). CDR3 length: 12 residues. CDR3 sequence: CATHSRNQPQHF. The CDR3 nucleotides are TGTGCCACCCACTCCCGAAATCAGCCCCAGCATTTT.

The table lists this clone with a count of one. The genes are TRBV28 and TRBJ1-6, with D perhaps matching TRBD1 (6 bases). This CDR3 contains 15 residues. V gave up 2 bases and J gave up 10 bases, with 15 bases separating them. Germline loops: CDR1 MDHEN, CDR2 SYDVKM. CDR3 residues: CASSLGEGQGSPLHF. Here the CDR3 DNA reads TGTGCCAGCAGTTTAGGCGAGGGCCAGGGGTCACCCCTCCACTTT.

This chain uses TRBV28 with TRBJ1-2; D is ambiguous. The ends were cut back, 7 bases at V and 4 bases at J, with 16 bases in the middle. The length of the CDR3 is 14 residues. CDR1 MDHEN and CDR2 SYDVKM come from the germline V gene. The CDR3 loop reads CASTLSDGRYGYTF. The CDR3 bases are TGTGCCAGCACCCTATCTGACGGGCGCTATGGCTACACCTTC.

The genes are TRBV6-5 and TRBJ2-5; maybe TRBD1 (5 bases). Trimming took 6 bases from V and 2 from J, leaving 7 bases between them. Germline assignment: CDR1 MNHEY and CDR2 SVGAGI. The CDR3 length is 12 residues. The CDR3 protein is CASRTEQETQYF. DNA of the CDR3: TGTGCCAGCAGGACAGAGCAAGAGACCCAGTACTTC.

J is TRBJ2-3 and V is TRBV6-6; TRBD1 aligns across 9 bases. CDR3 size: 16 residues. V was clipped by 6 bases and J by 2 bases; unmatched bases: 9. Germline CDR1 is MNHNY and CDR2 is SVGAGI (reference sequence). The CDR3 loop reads CASSRPRDRATDTQYF. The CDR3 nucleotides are TGTGCCAGCAGCCGACCTCGGGACAGGGCCACAGATACGCAGTATTTT.

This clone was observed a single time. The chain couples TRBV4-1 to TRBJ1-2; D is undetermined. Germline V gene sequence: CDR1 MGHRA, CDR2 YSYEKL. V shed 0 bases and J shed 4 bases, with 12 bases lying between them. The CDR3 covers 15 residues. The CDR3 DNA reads TGCGCCAGCAGCCAAGAGTCGTCGGACCCCTATGGCTACACCTTC. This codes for CASSQESSDPYGYTF.

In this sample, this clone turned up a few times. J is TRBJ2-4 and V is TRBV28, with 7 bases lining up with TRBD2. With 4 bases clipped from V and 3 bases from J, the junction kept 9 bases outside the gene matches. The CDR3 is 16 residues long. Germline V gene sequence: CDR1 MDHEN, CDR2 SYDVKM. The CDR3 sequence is CASSSGLGLGKNIQYF. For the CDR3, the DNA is TGTGCCAGCAGTTCCGGACTAGGTCTGGGCAAAAACATTCAGTACTTC.

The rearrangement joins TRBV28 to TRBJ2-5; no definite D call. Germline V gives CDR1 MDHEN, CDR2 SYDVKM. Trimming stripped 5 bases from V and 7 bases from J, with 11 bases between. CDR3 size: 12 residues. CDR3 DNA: TGTGCCAGCAGTGATAGAAAGGGGACCCAGTACTTC. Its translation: CASSDRKGTQYF.

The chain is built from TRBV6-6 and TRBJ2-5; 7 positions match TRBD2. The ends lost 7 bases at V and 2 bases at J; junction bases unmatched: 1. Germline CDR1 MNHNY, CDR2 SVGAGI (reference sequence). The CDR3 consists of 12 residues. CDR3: CASKRGQETQYF. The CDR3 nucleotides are TGTGCCAGCAAGCGGGGACAAGAGACCCAGTACTTC.

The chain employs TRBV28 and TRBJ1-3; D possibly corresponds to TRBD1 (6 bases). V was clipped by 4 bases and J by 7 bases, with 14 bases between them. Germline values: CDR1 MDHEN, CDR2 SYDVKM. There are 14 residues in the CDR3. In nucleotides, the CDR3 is TGTGCCAGCAGTTCCCCAGGGGCGGGGAACACCATATATTTT. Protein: CASSSPGAGNTIYF.

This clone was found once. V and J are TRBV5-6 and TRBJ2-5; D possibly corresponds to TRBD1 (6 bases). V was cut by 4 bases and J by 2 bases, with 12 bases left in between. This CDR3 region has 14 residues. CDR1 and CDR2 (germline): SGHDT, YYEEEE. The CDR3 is CASSNQGRQETQYF. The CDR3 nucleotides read TGTGCCAGCAGCAACCAGGGGCGTCAAGAGACCCAGTACTTC.

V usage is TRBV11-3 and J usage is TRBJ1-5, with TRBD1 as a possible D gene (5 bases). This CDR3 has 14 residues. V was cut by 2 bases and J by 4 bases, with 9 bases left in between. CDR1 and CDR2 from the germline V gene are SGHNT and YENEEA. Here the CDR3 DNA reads TGTGCCAGCAGCTTACGGGGGGAAAATCAGCCCCAGCATTTT. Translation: CASSLRGENQPQHF.

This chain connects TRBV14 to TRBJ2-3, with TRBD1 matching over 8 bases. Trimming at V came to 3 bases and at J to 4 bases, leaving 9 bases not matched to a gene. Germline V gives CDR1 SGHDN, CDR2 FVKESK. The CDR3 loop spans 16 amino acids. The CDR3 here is CASSHRTGPGADTQYF. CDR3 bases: TGTGCCAGCAGCCACAGGACAGGGCCCGGCGCAGATACGCAGTATTTT.